This T cell receptor (beta chain) was sequenced for a study of Graves' ophthalmopathy and Graves' hyperthyroidism. RNA transcripts were the template, and TCR beta CDR3 regions were amplified from them. First-round RT-PCR used HTBI primers; second-round multiplex PCR followed. MiXCR, run by TCRdb on the multiplex PCR reads, gives a single entry per CDR3 protein. The sample holds 560,000 or so distinct CDR3 sequences, 35% to 40% seen once. This CDR3 has 15 residues. V was cut by 7 bases and J by 4 bases, with 17 bases left in between. CDR1 ENHRY and CDR2 SYGVKD come from the germline V gene. Patients with other autoimmune diseases, uncontrolled infections, pregnancy or lactation were excluded. This clonotype has a count of ten or more.

The genes are TRBV10-3 and TRBJ1-3; no firm D call. This clonotype was obtained from an adult man with Graves' hyperthyroidism. Sequencing input: peripheral blood or thyroid tissue (not recorded which). CDR3 bases: TGTGCCATCACCGGATCGGAGGGATTGGGAAACACCATATATTTT. The encoded protein is CAITGSEGLGNTIYF.